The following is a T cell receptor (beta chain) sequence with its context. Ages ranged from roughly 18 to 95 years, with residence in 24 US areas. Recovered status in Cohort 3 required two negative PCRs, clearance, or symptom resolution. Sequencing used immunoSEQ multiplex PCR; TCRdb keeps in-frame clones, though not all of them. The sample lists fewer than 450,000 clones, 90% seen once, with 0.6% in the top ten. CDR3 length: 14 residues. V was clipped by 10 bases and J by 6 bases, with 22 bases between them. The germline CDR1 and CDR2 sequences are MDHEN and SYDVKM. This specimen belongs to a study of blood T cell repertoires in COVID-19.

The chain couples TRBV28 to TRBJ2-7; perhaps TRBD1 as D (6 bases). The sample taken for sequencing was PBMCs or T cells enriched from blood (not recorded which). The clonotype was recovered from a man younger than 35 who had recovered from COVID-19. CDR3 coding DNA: TGTGCCAAGAGAAGAAGGGACATCGCCACCGAGCAGTACTTC. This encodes CAKRRRDIATEQYF. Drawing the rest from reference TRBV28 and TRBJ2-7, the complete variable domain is DVKVTQSSRYLVKRTGEKVFLECVQDMDHENMFWYRQDPGLGLRLIYFSYDVKMKEKGDIPEGYSVSREKKERFSLILESASTNQTSMYLCAKRRRDIATEQYFGPGTRLTVT.